The next 9 T cell receptor beta chains were all read from a single sample in a study of T cell responses to AZD1222 COVID-19 vaccine. Only in-frame clones appear in the TCRdb table, and some are missing; sequencing was by immunoSEQ multiplex PCR. The sample yields some 100,000 clones, about 89% seen once. This specimen was peripheral blood, taken on day 0 of AZD1222 vaccination. The origin of the receptors is an adult in good health.

The chain couples TRBV6-5 to TRBJ1-4; D not resolved. V was pared by 5 bases and J by 3 bases, with 10 bases between. The CDR3 length is 14 residues. In germline, CDR1 is MNHEY, CDR2 SVGAGI. The DNA of the CDR3 is TGTGCCAGCAGTAACCGTGGAGCTAATGAAAAACTGTTTTTT. The encoded protein is CASSNRGANEKLFF.

The J gene is TRBJ1-3, the V gene TRBV28; 7 bases agree with TRBD1. In germline, CDR1 is MDHEN, CDR2 SYDVKM. The CDR3 is 14 residues long. The J segment lost 4 bases and the V segment lost 8 bases, leaving 8 bases of the junction unmatched. The chain's CDR3 is CASSTPGGGNTIYF. The CDR3 nucleotides are TGTGCCAGCTCGACCCCAGGGGGAGGAAACACCATATATTTT.

The chain uses TRBV6-5 and TRBJ1-6; no clear D gene. The CDR3 spans 14 residues. Germline lookup yields CDR1 MNHEY and CDR2 SVGAGI. V lost 6 bases and J 0 bases, leaving 6 bases between the germline ends. CDR3 nucleotide sequence: TGTGCCAGCAGGGGAAACTCCTATAATTCACCCCTCCACTTT. It codes for CASRGNSYNSPLHF.

The chain carries TRBV28 and TRBJ1-3, with 7 bases that match TRBD1. The CDR3 runs to 20 residues. J gave up 2 bases and V 5 bases, and 21 bases lay outside the gene matches. The germline V gene has CDR1 MDHEN and CDR2 SYDVKM. As DNA, the CDR3 is TGTGCCAGCAGTATCGGGGGTGGACAGGTCCACCGTTTTGCTGGAAACACCATATATTTT. It specifies CASSIGGGQVHRFAGNTIYF.

DNA for the CDR3: TGTGCCAGCAGCTTGAAAAGGGGGCGAACCCAACCGAATCAGCCCCAGCATTTT. The encoded protein is CASSLKRGRTQPNQPQHF. The V and J genes are TRBV5-4 and TRBJ1-5, with TRBD1 matching over 7 bases. The V and J ends lost 1 base and 4 bases, in that order; junction bases with no gene match: 14. Germline CDR1 reads SGHNT; CDR2 reads YYREEE (reference sequence). This CDR3 comprises 18 residues.

The chain uses TRBV12-3 or TRBV12-4 and TRBJ1-6, with D perhaps TRBD1 (5 bases). CDR3 size: 12 residues. V lost 5 bases and J lost 8, with 7 bases in between. The CDR3 region is CASSEQDSPLHF. For the CDR3, the DNA is TGTGCCAGCAGTGAACAGGATTCACCCCTCCACTTT.

The CDR3 nucleotides read TGTGCCAGCAGCTCACCGAATCAGCCCCAGCATTTT. It specifies CASSSPNQPQHF. V is TRBV6-5 and J is TRBJ1-5, with no clear D. Germline-derived CDR1 and CDR2 are MNHEY and SVGAGI. The length of the CDR3 is 12 residues. Trimming shortened V by 6 bases and J by 4 bases, and 7 bases separated the two germline ends.

V usage is TRBV5-4 and J usage is TRBJ1-6; D may be TRBD1 (5 bases). Deletions cut 4 bases from V and 5 bases from J, with 16 bases between. Germline V gene lookup returns CDR1 SGHNT and CDR2 YYREEE (reference sequence). The CDR3 has 16 amino acids. The CDR3: CASSPARDGDNSPLHF. For the CDR3, the DNA is TGTGCCAGCAGCCCGGCCAGGGACGGAGATAATTCACCCCTCCACTTT.

The chain has TRBV25-1 and TRBJ1-6; TRBD1 might be the D (5 bases). In germline, CDR1 is MGHDK, CDR2 SYGVNS. V lost 4 bases and J 10 bases, leaving 17 bases between the germline ends. The CDR3 is 15 residues long. The CDR3 nucleotides read TGTGCCAGCAGTGTGAGTGACAGTTGGGTCTCACCCCTCCACTTT. Amino acid sequence: CASSVSDSWVSPLHF.